Listed here are 17 T cell receptor beta chains from one sample, sequenced in a study of T cell repertoires in cytomegalovirus infection. TCRdb ran MiXCR on the reads and lists one entry per CDR3 protein. This table holds fewer than 350,000 distinct CDR3 sequences, almost 30% found once. Their specific antigens are unknown. Sequenced here: cultured PBMCs, sampled from culture after CMV antigen stimulation. Source of these receptors: a human donor in good health (CMV status not recorded). Some clones in this sample may be carry-over from other donors' samples.

This clonotype came up a few times. The chain links TRBV12-5 to TRBJ1-3, with D unclear. From germline, CDR1 is LGHNT and CDR2 FRNRAP. The CDR3 is made up of 10 amino acids. Trimming took off 7 bases at V and 8 bases at J, with 6 bases between the two ends. In DNA form, the CDR3 reads TGTGCTAGTGATTCGGACACCATATATTTT. It encodes CASDSDTIYF.

This clonotype was picked up a small number of times. The V gene is TRBV12-3 or TRBV12-4, the J gene TRBJ2-7; 7 bases align to TRBD1. This CDR3 region has 15 residues. The V and J ends lost 3 bases and 0 bases, in that order; junction bases with no gene match: 5. The CDR3 bases are TGTGCCAGCAGTTTTGGGCAGGGGGACTCCTACGAGCAGTACTTC. It codes for CASSFGQGDSYEQYF.

The V and J genes are TRBV19 and TRBJ1-3; D possibly corresponds to TRBD1 (5 bases). Germline V gives CDR1 LNHDA, CDR2 SQIVND (reference sequence). V was clipped by 8 bases and J by 0 bases, with 17 bases between them. The CDR3 has 16 amino acids. Written as DNA, the CDR3 is TGTGCCAGTGGGACCGCTACCCTCAGCTCTGGAAACACCATATATTTT. Translation: CASGTATLSSGNTIYF.

Ten or more counts support this clonotype. The chain employs TRBV7-9 and TRBJ1-5; 8 bases map to TRBD1. This CDR3 has 15 amino acids. Germline V lookup: CDR1 SEHNR, CDR2 FQNEAQ (reference sequence). Trimming took 4 bases from V and 0 from J; bases not matched to a gene: 2. CDR3 nucleotide sequence: TGTGCCAGCAGCTCGGACAGGGCTAGCAATCAGCCCCAGCATTTT. Translated: CASSSDRASNQPQHF.

At least ten counts were recorded for this clonotype. This sequence joins TRBV6-6 and TRBJ2-3, with a tentative D call TRBD1 (5 bases). CDR1 and CDR2 from the germline V gene are MNHNY and SVGAGI (reference sequence). This CDR3 is built from 16 residues. V lost 1 base and J 4 bases, leaving 15 bases between the germline ends. CDR3 protein: CASSYFRTPWADTQYF. The CDR3 DNA sequence: TGTGCCAGCAGTTACTTTCGGACACCCTGGGCAGATACGCAGTATTTT.

The table lists this clonotype with a few counts. CDR3: CASSERQGFQPQHF. DNA for the CDR3: TGTGCCAGCAGTGAACGACAGGGGTTCCAGCCCCAGCATTTT. This chain connects TRBV2 to TRBJ1-5, with 8 nucleotides matching TRBD1. The CDR3 has 14 amino acids. Germline CDR1 is SNHLY and CDR2 is FYNNEI. V lost 2 bases to trimming and J lost 7 bases; unmatched junction nucleotides: 4.

This clonotype came up a few times. The genes are TRBV27 and TRBJ1-6; possibly TRBD1 for D (6 bases). Trimming took 0 bases from V and 10 from J, leaving 7 bases between them. The CDR3 totals 13 residues. Germline CDR1 is MNHEY and CDR2 is SMNVEV (reference sequence). The CDR3 loop is CASSLSQGSPLHF. The CDR3 region has the DNA TGTGCCAGCAGTTTATCCCAGGGGTCACCCCTCCACTTT.

This clonotype was seen only a few times. The CDR3 reads CASSSLLWGETQYF. CDR3 DNA sequence: TGTGCCAGCAGCTCTTTATTATGGGGGGAGACCCAGTACTTC. The chain joins TRBV7-2 to TRBJ2-5; TRBD1 or TRBD2 may be the D gene (5 bases each). The germline CDR1 and CDR2 sequences are SGHTA and FQGNSA. CDR3 length: 14 amino acids. V gave up 4 bases and J gave up 5 bases, with 14 bases separating them.

The sample holds a few counts of this clonotype. The chain uses TRBV2 and TRBJ1-4, with 11 bases identical to TRBD1. Per germline, CDR1 SNHLY and CDR2 FYNNEI. The trim removed 5 bases at V and 6 bases at J, leaving 2 bases unmatched. The CDR3 consists of 14 residues. The CDR3 nucleotides are TGTGCCAGCAGTCCGGGACAGGGGGATGAAAAACTGTTTTTT. Translated, it gives CASSPGQGDEKLFF. The full variable domain, with the rest looked up from reference TRBV2 and TRBJ1-4, is EPEVTQTPSHQVTQMGQEVILRCVPISNHLYFYWYRQILGQKVEFLVSFYNNEISEKSEIFDDQFSVERPDGSNFTLKIRSTKLEDSAMYFCASSPGQGDEKLFFGSGTQLSVL.

The chain links TRBV12-3 or TRBV12-4 to TRBJ1-3, with D hard to call. Trimming pared 3 bases from V and 7 bases from J, leaving 10 bases between. CDR3 length equals 13 residues. The CDR3 spells CASSLARGNTIYF. The CDR3 bases are TGTGCCAGCAGTTTGGCCAGAGGGAACACCATATATTTT.

This clonotype showed up just a few times. The V and J genes are TRBV7-6 and TRBJ2-3, with D perhaps being TRBD1 or TRBD2 (5 bases each). This CDR3 comprises 14 residues. Trimming left V 5 bases short and J 3 bases short, with 12 bases between. From germline, CDR1 is SGHVS and CDR2 FNYEAQ. CDR3 nucleotide sequence: TGTGCCAGCAGCCCGGGACCAGGAACAGATACGCAGTATTTT. Amino acids: CASSPGPGTDTQYF.

This clonotype has only a few counts. V is TRBV19 and J is TRBJ2-3; D remains ambiguous. Germline V lookup: CDR1 LNHDA, CDR2 SQIVND (reference sequence). CDR3 length: 14 residues. Trimming removed 7 bases from V and 2 bases from J, with 13 bases in between. CDR3 sequence (DNA): TGTGCCAGTAATCTTGCCCGAAACACAGATACGCAGTATTTT. Its protein product is CASNLARNTDTQYF.

The chain is built from TRBV7-9 and TRBJ2-7, with 10 nucleotides matching TRBD2. Losses at the gene ends were 5 bases for V and 0 bases for J; bases not matched to a gene: 7. Germline values: CDR1 SEHNR, CDR2 FQNEAQ (reference sequence). The CDR3 runs 16 residues. The CDR3 DNA reads TGTGCCAGCAGCCTCACCCCTAGCGGGAGCTCCTACGAGCAGTACTTC. Protein product: CASSLTPSGSSYEQYF.

The chain recombines TRBV7-9 with TRBJ2-3, with 11 bases matching TRBD2. CDR1 is SEHNR, CDR2 FQNEAQ, per germline (reference sequence). The CDR3 covers 14 residues. V gave up 4 bases and J gave up 6 bases; unmatched junction bases: 3. This CDR3 reads CASSSRTSGDTQYF. CDR3 sequence (DNA): TGTGCCAGCAGCTCCCGGACTAGCGGGGATACGCAGTATTTT.

This clonotype was counted once. The V gene is TRBV4-2, the J gene TRBJ2-7; perhaps D is TRBD1 or TRBD2 (5 bases each). This CDR3 has 16 amino acids. V was shortened by 3 bases and J by 2 bases, with 17 bases between the two germline ends. In germline, CDR1 is LGHNA, CDR2 YNFKEQ. CDR3 region: CASSQSRDHGAYEQYF. The CDR3 DNA sequence: TGTGCCAGCAGCCAGTCCCGGGACCATGGGGCCTACGAGCAGTACTTC.

The chain employs TRBV6-5 and TRBJ2-7; TRBD1 aligns across 7 bases. The CDR3 contains 16 residues. V trimming: 5 bases; J trimming: 1 base; junction bases outside the gene matches: 11. Looked up from germline, CDR1 is MNHEY and CDR2 is SVGAGI. Here the CDR3 reads CASSLAGTALSYEQYF. The CDR3 nucleotides read TGTGCCAGCAGTCTCGCCGGGACAGCCCTTTCCTACGAGCAGTACTTC.

The CDR3 here is CATSEYTFQYF. For the CDR3, the DNA is TGTGCCACCAGTGAATATACGTTCCAGTACTTC. The V gene is TRBV24-1, the J gene TRBJ2-7; no firm D call. Trimming removed 4 bases at V and 10 bases at J, with 10 bases between. CDR1 and CDR2 from the germline V gene are KGHDR and SFDVKD. CDR3 length equals 11 residues.